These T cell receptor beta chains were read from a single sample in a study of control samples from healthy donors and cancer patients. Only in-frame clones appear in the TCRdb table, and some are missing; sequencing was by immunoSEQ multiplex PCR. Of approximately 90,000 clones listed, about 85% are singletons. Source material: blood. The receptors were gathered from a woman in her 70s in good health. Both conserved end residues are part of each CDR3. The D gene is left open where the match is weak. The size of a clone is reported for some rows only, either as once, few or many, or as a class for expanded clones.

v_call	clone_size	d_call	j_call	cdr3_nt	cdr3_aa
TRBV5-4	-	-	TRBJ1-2	TGTGCCAGCAGCTTGGGTGGGAACAGACTTGGCTACACCTTC	CASSLGGNRLGYTF
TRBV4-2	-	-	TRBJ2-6	TGTGCCAGCAGCCAATCGGGAGGGACAGGTGTTTCTGGGGCCAACGTCCTGACTTTC	CASSQSGGTGVSGANVLTF
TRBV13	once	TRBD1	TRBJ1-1	TGTGCCAGCAGCGCCGACAGGGGGCTAGCTTTCTTT	CASSADRGLAFF
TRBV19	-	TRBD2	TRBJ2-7	TGTGCCAGTAGTACCAGATCGTCGGGACTAGCGGGAGTATCCCCCTACGAGCAGTACTTC	CASSTRSSGLAGVSPYEQYF
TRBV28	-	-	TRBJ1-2	TGTGCCAGCAGCTTGACAGGAGCCTATGGCTACACCTTC	CASSLTGAYGYTF
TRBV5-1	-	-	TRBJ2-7	TGCGCCAGCAGCTTGGGACAGGTCTCCTACGAGCAGTACTTC	CASSLGQVSYEQYF
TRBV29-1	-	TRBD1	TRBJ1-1	TGCAGCGTGGGTGACAGGGGGGGAGCTTTCTTT	CSVGDRGGAFF
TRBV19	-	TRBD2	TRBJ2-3	TGTGCCTCTACTTGGGGGGCTAGCGGGAGCCTAAGCACAGATACGCAGTATTTT	CASTWGASGSLSTDTQYF
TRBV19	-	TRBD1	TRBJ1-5	TGTGCCAGTAGTATCGGGACAGGGGCCGCTCAGCCCCAGCATTTT	CASSIGTGAAQPQHF
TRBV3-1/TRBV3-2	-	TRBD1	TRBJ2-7	TGTGCCAGCAGCTCAGACAGGGGGCTCTCCTACGAGCAGTACTTC	CASSSDRGLSYEQYF
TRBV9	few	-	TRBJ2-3	TGTGCCAGCAGCGTGGGAACTGGCACAGATACGCAGTATTTT	CASSVGTGTDTQYF
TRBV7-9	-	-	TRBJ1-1	TGTGCCAGCAGCTTAGCTTCAGGGATCCCCCTCTCGAACACTGAAGCTTTCTTT	CASSLASGIPLSNTEAFF
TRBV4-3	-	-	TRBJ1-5	TGCGCCAGCAGCCTGACAGTAACGAATCAGCCCCAGCATTTT	CASSLTVTNQPQHF
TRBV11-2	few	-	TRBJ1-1	TGTGCCAGCAGCCCGAGAACTGGGGCTTTCTTT	CASSPRTGAFF
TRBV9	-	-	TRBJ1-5	TGTGCCAGCAGCGCCCTGGGAGGTAGCAATCAGCCCCAGCATTTT	CASSALGGSNQPQHF
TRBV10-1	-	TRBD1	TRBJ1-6	TGCGCCGGGGATTCCCGGGACAGGGGTATGGGAAATGAGAATTCACCCCTCCACTTT	CAGDSRDRGMGNENSPLHF